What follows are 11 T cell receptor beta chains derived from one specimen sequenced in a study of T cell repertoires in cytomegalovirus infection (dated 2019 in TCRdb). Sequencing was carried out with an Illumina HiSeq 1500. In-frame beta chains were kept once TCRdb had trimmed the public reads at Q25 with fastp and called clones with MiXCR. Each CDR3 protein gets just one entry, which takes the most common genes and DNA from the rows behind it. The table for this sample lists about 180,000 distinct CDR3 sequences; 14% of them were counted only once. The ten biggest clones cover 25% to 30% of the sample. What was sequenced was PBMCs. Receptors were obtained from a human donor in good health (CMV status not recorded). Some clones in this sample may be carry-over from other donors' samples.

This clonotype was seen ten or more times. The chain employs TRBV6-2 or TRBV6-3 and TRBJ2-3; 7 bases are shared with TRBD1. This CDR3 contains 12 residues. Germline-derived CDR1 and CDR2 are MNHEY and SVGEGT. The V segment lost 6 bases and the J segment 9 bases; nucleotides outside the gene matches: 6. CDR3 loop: CASSRGGGTQYF. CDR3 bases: TGTGCCAGCAGCCGAGGGGGCGGGACGCAGTATTTT.

The CDR3 bases are TGTGCCAGCAGTTCCGTACCCATAAAGAGACAGTCTCTAGCCAAAAACATTCAGTACTTC. Its protein is CASSSVPIKRQSLAKNIQYF. The gene calls are TRBV27 and TRBJ2-4, with a tentative D call TRBD1 (5 bases). The CDR3 contains 20 residues. Trimming removed 4 bases at V and 0 bases at J, with 25 bases between. Germline lookup yields CDR1 MNHEY and CDR2 SMNVEV (reference sequence).

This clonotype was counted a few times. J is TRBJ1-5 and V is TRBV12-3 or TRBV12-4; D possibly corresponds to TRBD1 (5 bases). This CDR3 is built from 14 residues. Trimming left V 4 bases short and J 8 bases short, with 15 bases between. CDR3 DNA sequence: TGTGCCAGCAGTTCTAAGGGGAGGTTGGAGCCCCAGCATTTT. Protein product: CASSSKGRLEPQHF.

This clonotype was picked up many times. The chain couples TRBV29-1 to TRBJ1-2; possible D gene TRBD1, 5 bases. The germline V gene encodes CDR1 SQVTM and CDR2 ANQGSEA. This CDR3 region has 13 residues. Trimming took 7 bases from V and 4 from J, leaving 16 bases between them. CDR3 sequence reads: CSARGGGGYGYTF. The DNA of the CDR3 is TGCAGCGCCAGAGGTGGGGGTGGCTATGGCTACACCTTC.

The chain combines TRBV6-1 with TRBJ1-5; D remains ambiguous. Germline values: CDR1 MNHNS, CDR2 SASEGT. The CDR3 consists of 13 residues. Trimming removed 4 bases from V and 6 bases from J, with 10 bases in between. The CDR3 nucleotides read TGTGCCAGCAGTGTCTCGGTGAGTCAGCCCCAGCATTTT. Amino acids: CASSVSVSQPQHF.

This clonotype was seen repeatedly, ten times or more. Here the CDR3 DNA reads TGCGCCAACCCAAGGGGAGGACAGAGCTATAGCAATCAGCCCCAGCATTTT. Residues: CANPRGGQSYSNQPQHF. The chain links TRBV4-1 to TRBJ1-5, with D possibly being TRBD1 (6 bases). CDR1 MGHRA and CDR2 YSYEKL come from the germline V gene. Trimming pared 10 bases from V and 0 bases from J, leaving 22 bases between. There are 17 residues in the CDR3.

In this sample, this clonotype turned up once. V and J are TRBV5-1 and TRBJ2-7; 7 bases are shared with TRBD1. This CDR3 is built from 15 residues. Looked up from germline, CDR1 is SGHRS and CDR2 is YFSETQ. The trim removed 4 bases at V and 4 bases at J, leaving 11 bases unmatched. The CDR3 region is CASSPLSGTAYEQYF. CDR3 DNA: TGCGCCAGCAGCCCTTTGTCCGGGACAGCATACGAGCAGTACTTC.

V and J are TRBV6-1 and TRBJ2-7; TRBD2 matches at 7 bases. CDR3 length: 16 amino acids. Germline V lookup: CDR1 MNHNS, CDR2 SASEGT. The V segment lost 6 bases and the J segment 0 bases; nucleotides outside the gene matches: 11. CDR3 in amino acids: CASRLEAGIVSYEQYF. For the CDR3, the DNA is TGTGCCAGCAGGCTAGAAGCGGGGATTGTCTCCTACGAGCAGTACTTC.

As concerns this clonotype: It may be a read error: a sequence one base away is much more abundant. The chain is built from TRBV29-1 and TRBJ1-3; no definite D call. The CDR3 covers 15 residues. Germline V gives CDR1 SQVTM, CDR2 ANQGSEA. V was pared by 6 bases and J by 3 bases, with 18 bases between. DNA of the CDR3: TGCAGCGTGATGCCGGAGCGGTTTTTTGGAAACACCATATATTTT. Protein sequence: CSVMPERFFGNTIYF.

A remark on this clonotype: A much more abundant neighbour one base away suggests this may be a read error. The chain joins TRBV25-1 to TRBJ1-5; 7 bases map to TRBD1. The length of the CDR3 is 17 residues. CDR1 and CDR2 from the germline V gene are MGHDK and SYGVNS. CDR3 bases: TGTGCCAGCAGTGAATCTGTCACAGGGGCGGGGGATCAGCCCCAGCGTTTT. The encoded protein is CASSESVTGAGDQPQRF.

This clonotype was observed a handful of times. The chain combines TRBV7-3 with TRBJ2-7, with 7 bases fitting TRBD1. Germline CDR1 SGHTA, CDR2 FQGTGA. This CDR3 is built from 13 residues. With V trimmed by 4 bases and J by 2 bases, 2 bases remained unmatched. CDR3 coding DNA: TGTGCCAGCAGCTCGGGACAGACCTACGAGCAGTACTTC. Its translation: CASSSGQTYEQYF.